Reported below is one T cell receptor (beta chain). These data belong to a study of control samples from healthy donors and cancer patients. The V gene's germline CDR1 is MNHEY and CDR2 SMNVEV (reference sequence). V was shortened by 5 bases and J by 0 bases, with 10 bases between the two germline ends. The CDR3 consists of 15 residues. TCRdb keeps only in-frame clones here, not all; method: immunoSEQ multiplex PCR. Of 190,000 or so clones in the sample, about 93% were seen once. The sample taken for sequencing was blood. The genes are TRBV27 and TRBJ1-4; D uncertain. This sequence originates from a man younger than 35 in good health. In DNA form, the CDR3 reads TGTGCCAGCAGTCTCATGGCCACAACTAATGAAAAACTGTTTTTT. Translation: CASSLMATTNEKLFF.